This TCR beta chain was identified in a study of CD8 T cells in ankylosing spondylitis. Study-wide findings and caveats: Clones linked with disease were CD8+ and fairly uncommon in the peripheral blood. Matched ankylosing spondylitis synovial fluid reportedly contained a significantly enriched population of disease-linked clones. Blood of patients with ankylosing spondylitis appeared to be characterized by a TCR beta motif of eight highly homologous variants. A number of the motif variants had already been described in reactive arthritis synovial fluid and blood.

Libraries for TCR beta were made by quantitative 5'-RACE with molecular barcodes. TCRdb recomputed calls from the 5' RACE reads with MiXCR, one row per CDR3 protein. The sample includes hundreds of thousands of distinct CDR3 sequences, about 13% of them seen just once. This clonotype has just a few counts. Its specificity is unknown. CDR1 is SGDLS and CDR2 is YYNGEE in the germline V gene. This CDR3 contains 14 residues. V was trimmed by 0 bases and J by 6 bases, leaving 12 bases between them. The sequenced sample consisted of blood, either unsorted or a sorted T cell fraction (not recorded which). The receptor comes from a male donor with ankylosing spondylitis. This chain links TRBV9 with TRBJ1-1, with D tentatively TRBD1 (5 bases). CDR3 DNA sequence: TGTGCCAGCAGCGTAGTAGGCAGGGTATCTGAAGCTTTCTTT. This translates into CASSVVGRVSEAFF.